These 3 T cell receptor beta chains originate from one sample sequenced in a study of regulatory T cells in long-lasting Graves disease. As to time point: newly diagnosed GD, antithyroid drugs for less than 3 months. The TCR library used RNA extracted from PBMCs. CDR3-region Arm-PCR and iRepertoire HTBI primers produced the TCR beta libraries. TCRdb re-derived calls from the multiplex PCR reads in MiXCR, one entry per CDR3 protein. Of around 420,000 distinct CDR3 sequences listed, over 14% are singletons. These data also formed part of another study, on T cells in Graves' hyperthyroidism and ophthalmopathy.

The source material was peripheral blood mononuclear cells (PBMCs), sampled at new diagnosis, from a patient treated with antithyroid drugs. All receptors come from a woman between 40 and 55 years old with Graves disease.

This clonotype was detected ten times or more. This chain links TRBV20-1 with TRBJ1-2, with 8 bases matching TRBD1. The CDR3 runs to 11 residues. V lost 4 bases to trimming and J lost 12 bases; unmatched junction nucleotides: 7. Per the germline V gene, CDR1 is DFQATT and CDR2 is SNEGSKA (reference sequence). The CDR3 DNA follows: TGCAGTGCTAAACCGGGACAGGAGCACACCTTC. Its translation is CSAKPGQEHTF.

This clonotype was recorded many times. The chain is built from TRBV11-3 and TRBJ1-1; a possible D gene is TRBD1 (6 bases). This CDR3 comprises 14 residues. In germline, CDR1 is SGHNT, CDR2 YENEEA. The V gene lost 5 bases and the J gene lost 7 bases, with 17 bases spanning the gap. The CDR3 region has the DNA TGTGCCAGCAGCCACCCCCTCGGACAGCTTGAAGCTTTCTTT. Its translation is CASSHPLGQLEAFF.

V and J are TRBV6-9 and TRBJ2-1; 14 bases line up with TRBD2. CDR1 is MNHGY and CDR2 is SVAAGI in the germline V gene. V gave up 4 bases and J gave up 7 bases; unmatched junction bases: 9. CDR3 length equals 17 residues. The CDR3 protein is CASSFLKGLAGDNEQFF. In nucleotides, the CDR3 is TGTGCCAGCAGTTTTCTAAAGGGACTAGCGGGAGATAATGAGCAGTTCTTC.